This T cell receptor (beta chain) derives from a study of shared clonotypes between healthy human individuals. DNA from unsorted PBMC was sequenced on ten immunoSEQ deep assay plates. Some clones are missing from TCRdb's copy, which holds only in-frame ones; the method was immunoSEQ multiplex PCR. Of approximately 480,000 clones listed, approximately 79% are singletons. The germline CDR1 and CDR2 sequences are MDHEN and SYDVKM. The CDR3 is 13 residues long. Between the trimmed V and J ends, which lost 3 bases and 7 bases, there was a span of 9 bases. The origin of this receptor is a woman aged 40 to 50 in good health. Some clones in this sample may be carry-over from other donors' samples. The genes are TRBV28 and TRBJ1-4; D is unclear. Source material: PBMCs. This CDR3 reads CASSFTSSEKLFF. The CDR3 coding sequence is TGTGCCAGCAGTTTTACCTCGTCTGAAAAACTGTTTTTT.